This T cell receptor beta chain was identified during a study of blood T cells in healthy people across ages. A second roughly 7 to 12 cycle PCR used barcoded and J-beta primers. TCRdb analysed the 5' RACE reads with MiXCR anew, one entry per CDR3 protein. The sample shows more than 800,000 distinct CDR3 sequences, 45% of them seen only once. V was trimmed by 6 bases and J by 3 bases, leaving 9 bases between them. The germline V gene encodes CDR1 MNHNS and CDR2 SASEGT. The CDR3 contains 14 residues. Sequenced material: blood. The gene calls are TRBV6-1 and TRBJ2-6; D perhaps matches TRBD1 (5 bases). This receptor was obtained from a woman aged 55-69 years in good health. CDR3 coding DNA: TGTGCCAGCAGCCAGGGTAATGGGGCCAACGTCCTGACTTTC. Amino acids: CASSQGNGANVLTF.